The sequence of this T cell receptor (beta chain) was determined in a study of cytomegalovirus exposure and HLA in healthy donors. Whole-study findings and limits: The productive fraction for most TCR beta V segments was about 87% or about 30% in an earlier analysis. Most TCR sequences were uncommon, yet certain public TCRs appeared in many donors.

With 60 Vbeta and 13 Jbeta primers, the PCR was carried out. Clones were read by immunoSEQ multiplex PCR, and TCRdb kept only the in-frame ones, dropping some. Of about 140,000 clones in the sample, 80% to 85% were seen once. Healthy bone marrow donors supplied every sample. CDR1 and CDR2 from the germline V gene are MNHEY and SMNVEV (reference sequence). V lost 0 bases and J lost 5, with 8 bases in between. The CDR3 covers 14 residues. Note on this clone: Its specificity is not known.

The chain joins TRBV27 to TRBJ2-1; weak D call: TRBD1 (5 bases). The sequencing sample was made of PBMCs. The clonotype was recovered from a male donor in good health and CMV-seronegative. The DNA for the CDR3 is TGTGCCAGCAGTTTATCGGGGCAGCACAATGAGCAGTTCTTC. It specifies CASSLSGQHNEQFF.